This T cell receptor (beta chain) was observed in a study of cytomegalovirus exposure and HLA in healthy donors. General study results and limits: Relative to equally common others, HLA-associated TCR beta chains showed greater clonal expansion in a later analysis.

PCR primers comprised 60 Vbeta and 13 Jbeta primers. Method: immunoSEQ multiplex PCR; TCRdb's copy keeps in-frame clones and lacks some. The table lists 150,000 to 200,000 clones, 75% to 85% of them singletons. The donors (healthy individuals) were bone marrow donors. This CDR3 contains 13 residues. Losses at the gene ends were 6 bases for V and 2 bases for J; bases not matched to a gene: 3. CDR1 and CDR2 (germline): MNHNY, SVGAGI (reference sequence). In the case of this clone: Its matching antigen is unknown.

Source material: PBMCs. This chain uses TRBV6-6 with TRBJ2-7, with 8 bases matching TRBD1. The receptor was isolated from a woman aged 50 to 60 in good health and CMV-seronegative. CDR3 sequence reads: CASSRQGTYEQYF. In DNA form, the CDR3 reads TGTGCCAGCAGCCGACAGGGGACCTACGAGCAGTACTTC.